This T cell receptor (beta chain) came from a study of T cell changes during pregnancy in multiple sclerosis. Assay used: immunoSEQ multiplex PCR; TCRdb lists only in-frame clones, some missing. The data contain 100,000 or so clones, about 91% of them singletons. In germline, CDR1 is KGHSY, CDR2 FQNENV. This CDR3 has 14 residues. The V gene lost 0 bases and the J gene lost 4 bases, with 10 bases spanning the gap. The gene calls are TRBV16 and TRBJ2-7, with D possibly being TRBD2 (6 bases). The source was peripheral blood, collected in the second trimester of pregnancy. The sequence derives from a female donor with multiple sclerosis, enrolled in a pregnancy study. The CDR3 loop is CASSQSGRGYEQYF. In nucleotides, the CDR3 is TGTGCCAGCAGCCAATCCGGTCGGGGGTACGAGCAGTACTTC.